Following are 19 T cell receptor beta chains from one sample sequenced in a study of response to subunit inactivated influenza vaccine. TCRdb ran MiXCR on the RT-PCR reads and lists one entry per CDR3 protein. The table includes 450,000 to 600,000 distinct CDR3 sequences, 6.5% to 8% detected once. The specimen comprised PBMCs from blood, sampled around 25 months after vaccination. These receptors came from a man between 45 and 75 years old who received an inactivated influenza vaccine.

This chain connects TRBV20-1 to TRBJ2-7, with 9 bases that match TRBD1. The V segment lost 4 bases and the J segment 2 bases; nucleotides outside the gene matches: 6. Germline loops: CDR1 DFQATT, CDR2 SNEGSKA (reference sequence). There are 14 residues in the CDR3. CDR3 DNA sequence: TGCAGTGCTAACAGGGGGCAGGTGACCTACGAGCAGTACTTC. It encodes CSANRGQVTYEQYF.

There are a few counts of this clonotype. One end of the junction fails to match germline, which may point to a read error. The chain links TRBV10-3 to TRBJ2-5; tentative D call: TRBD2 (5 bases). Germline CDR1 and CDR2: ENHRY and SYGVKD. The CDR3 runs 14 residues. CDR3 sequence: CAIRESGSQETQYF. The CDR3 DNA follows: TGTGCCATCAGGGAGTCGGGGTCCCAAGAGACCCAGTACTTC.

This clonotype has only a few counts. The J gene is TRBJ2-5, the V gene TRBV23-1; D is ambiguous. TRBV23-1 is marked as an open reading frame, function uncertain. The CDR3 extends over 13 amino acids. V lost 5 bases to trimming and J lost 2 bases, with 9 bases between them. CDR3 sequence: CASSTPSQETQYF. CDR3 nucleotides: TGCGCCAGCAGTACCCCATCTCAAGAGACCCAGTACTTC.

This clonotype was picked up many times. This chain joins TRBV5-1 and TRBJ1-2, with 8 bases identical to TRBD1. V lost 4 bases to trimming and J lost 7 bases; unmatched junction nucleotides: 3. In germline, CDR1 is SGHRS, CDR2 YFSETQ. The CDR3 has 12 residues. CDR3 nucleotide sequence: TGCGCCAGCAGCCTGGACAGGGCTGGCTACACCTTC. Amino acid sequence: CASSLDRAGYTF.

At least ten counts were recorded for this clonotype. The gene calls are TRBV20-1 and TRBJ2-1; 7 bases agree with TRBD2. This CDR3 contains 15 residues. After removal of 2 bases from V and 5 bases from J, the junction contained 9 bases not matched to a gene. Germline V gene sequence: CDR1 DFQATT, CDR2 SNEGSKA (reference sequence). In DNA, the CDR3 is TGCAGTGCTAGACCTCCGGGACTAACCGACAATGAGCAGTTCTTC. Protein: CSARPPGLTDNEQFF.

This clonotype has a count of ten or more. V and J are TRBV20-1 and TRBJ2-7; D remains ambiguous. Germline V gene data show CDR1 as DFQATT and CDR2 as SNEGSKA (reference sequence). The CDR3 has 15 residues. Trimming removed 0 bases at V and 0 bases at J, with 12 bases between. The CDR3 spells CSARDFAESSYEQYF. CDR3 coding DNA: TGCAGTGCTAGAGATTTTGCGGAGAGCTCCTACGAGCAGTACTTC.

There are many counts of this clonotype. The J gene is TRBJ2-7, the V gene TRBV3-1; D ambiguous. V shed 0 bases and J shed 1 base, with 4 bases lying between them. Per germline, CDR1 LGHDT and CDR2 YNNKEL (reference sequence). The CDR3 extends over 13 amino acids. CDR3 in amino acids: CASSQDRSYEQYF. The CDR3 DNA follows: TGTGCCAGCAGCCAAGATCGGTCCTACGAGCAGTACTTC.

This clonotype occurred a few times. The V call is TRBV13, the J call TRBJ1-1; D gene uncertain. The ends were cut back, 4 bases at V and 5 bases at J, with 17 bases in the middle. This CDR3 is 15 amino acids long. Germline CDR1 PRHDT, CDR2 FYEKMQ (reference sequence). CDR3 amino acids: CASSSSSVGWTEAFF. The CDR3 DNA sequence: TGTGCCAGCAGCTCCTCTTCGGTGGGCTGGACTGAAGCTTTCTTT.

This clonotype was detected many times. This chain connects TRBV27 to TRBJ1-5; D is uncertain. The V end was cut by 4 bases, the J end by 6 bases, with 16 bases between. Germline values: CDR1 MNHEY, CDR2 SMNVEV (reference sequence). This CDR3 is 15 amino acids long. DNA for the CDR3: TGTGCCAGCAGTTCCCACCACAGCTCCGGTCAGCCCCAGCATTTT. This translates into CASSSHHSSGQPQHF.

Ten or more counts support this clonotype. The genes are TRBV6-2 or TRBV6-3 and TRBJ1-1; no reliable D call. The CDR3 runs to 16 residues. Trimming removed 2 bases from V and 3 bases from J, with 16 bases in between. Per germline, CDR1 MNHEY and CDR2 SVGEGT. CDR3 sequence: CASSYRLTVRDTEAFF. The DNA of the CDR3 is TGTGCCAGCAGTTACCGCCTGACTGTCCGTGACACTGAAGCTTTCTTT.

To note about this clonotype: The junction does not match germline at one end; this may be a read error. The genes are TRBV3-1 and TRBJ2-2; the match to TRBD2 covers 9 bases. CDR3 length: 16 residues. CDR1 is LGHDT, CDR2 YNNKEL, per germline (reference sequence). The DNA of the CDR3 is TGTGCTAGCAGCCGCTTCGGGCGGGGGGGCACCGGGGAGCTGTTTTTT. Its protein is CASSRFGRGGTGELFF.

This clonotype was seen ten or more times. V is TRBV9 and J is TRBJ2-1, with 9 nucleotides matching TRBD2. With V trimmed by 0 bases and J by 2 bases, 0 bases remained unmatched. The germline V gene has CDR1 SGDLS and CDR2 YYNGEE. The CDR3 has 15 amino acids. CDR3 in amino acids: CASSVGGGAYNEQFF. The CDR3 DNA sequence: TGTGCCAGCAGCGTAGGCGGGGGGGCCTACAATGAGCAGTTCTTC.

This sequence joins TRBV10-3 and TRBJ2-7; 9 bases agree with TRBD1. With V trimmed by 0 bases and J by 6 bases, 6 bases remained unmatched. Germline values: CDR1 ENHRY, CDR2 SYGVKD. The CDR3 sequence is 15 residues long. The CDR3 nucleotides are TGTGCCATCAGTGAGTCGGTACAGGGGGCGTCCGAGCAGTACTTC. Translating it yields CAISESVQGASEQYF.

The V gene is TRBV6-2 or TRBV6-3, the J gene TRBJ2-7; D possibly matches TRBD1 or TRBD2 (5 bases each). V shed 2 bases and J shed 2 bases, with 13 bases lying between them. The CDR3 sequence is 15 residues long. CDR1 is MNHEY, CDR2 SVGEGT, per germline. Here the CDR3 DNA reads TGTGCCAGCAGTTACCTGGGACCGATAACCTACGAGCAGTACTTC. This gives the protein CASSYLGPITYEQYF.

The genes are TRBV18 and TRBJ2-1; TRBD1 aligns across 11 bases. V was pared by 6 bases and J by 6 bases, with 7 bases of the junction left unmatched. The CDR3 contains 15 residues. Germline lookup yields CDR1 KGHSH and CDR2 LQKENI. The CDR3 bases are TGTGCCAGCTCTTTCGGACAGGGGGCCCTCAATGAGCAGTTCTTC. Its translation is CASSFGQGALNEQFF.

This clonotype has just a few counts. The gene calls are TRBV28 and TRBJ1-4, with unresolved D. CDR1 is MDHEN, CDR2 SYDVKM, per germline. The CDR3 is 15 residues long. Between the trimmed V and J ends, which lost 6 bases and 5 bases, there was a span of 16 bases. CDR3 region: CASSSSPWRNEKLFF. In DNA form, the CDR3 reads TGTGCCAGCAGCTCCTCTCCATGGCGGAATGAAAAACTGTTTTTT.

This clonotype has a handful of counts. V and J are TRBV7-2 and TRBJ2-7; no reliable D call. V lost 5 bases and J lost 6, with 11 bases in between. This CDR3 is built from 12 residues. Germline CDR1 is SGHTA and CDR2 is FQGNSA. CDR3 bases: TGTGCCAGCAGCCCCCCCGGACGCGAGCAGTACTTC. It yields the protein CASSPPGREQYF.

J is TRBJ1-3 and V is TRBV4-3; D is ambiguous. The CDR3 length is 13 residues. Germline V gene lookup returns CDR1 LGHNA and CDR2 YSLEER. Trimming removed 3 bases at V and 3 bases at J, with 6 bases between. In nucleotides, the CDR3 is TGCGCCAGCAGCCAGTACTTTGGAAACACCATATATTTT. Its translation is CASSQYFGNTIYF.

A few counts support this clonotype. The genes are TRBV27 and TRBJ2-7; 8 nucleotides agree with TRBD1. The J segment lost 1 base and the V segment lost 6 bases, leaving 17 bases of the junction unmatched. The CDR3 spans 18 residues. From germline, CDR1 is MNHEY and CDR2 SMNVEV (reference sequence). CDR3: CASSPLRKNRQGSYEQYF. For the CDR3, the DNA is TGTGCCAGCAGCCCCCTTCGTAAAAACCGACAGGGGTCCTACGAGCAGTACTTC.